Listed below are T cell receptor beta chains from one sample, sequenced in a study of cytomegalovirus exposure and HLA in healthy donors. The data were produced by immunoSEQ multiplex PCR, yet TCRdb's version contains in-frame clones alone and is incomplete. This sample has some 200,000 clones, with 55% to 65% found just once. The sample was PBMCs. These receptors originate from a man between 40 and 49 years old in good health and CMV-seronegative. Each CDR3 is given with its conserved first and last residue. Each record gives: D gene, V gene, J gene, clone size, CDR3 DNA, CDR3 protein. D genes are given only for firm matches. Expanded clones get a size class; other rows say once, few or many, or leave the size out.

>.|TRBV21-1|TRBJ1-5|.
TGTGCCAGCAGCAAAAGGAAGCAGGCGTACAATCAGCCCCAGCATTTT
CASSKRKQAYNQPQHF
>.|TRBV5-5|TRBJ2-7|.
TGTGCCACCCGGGACACCGCCTCCTACGAGCAGTACTTC
CATRDTASYEQYF
>TRBD2|TRBV10-3|TRBJ2-2|few
TGTGCCATCAGGACTAGCGGGTCGGACACCGGGGAGCTGTTTTTT
CAIRTSGSDTGELFF
>.|TRBV19|TRBJ1-4|.
TGTGCCAGTAGTATCCGGGATTCGTACGAAAAACTGTTTTTT
CASSIRDSYEKLFF
>.|TRBV27|TRBJ1-5|.
TGTGCCAGCCGAGGACAGCCGAGCAATCAGCCCCAGCATTTT
CASRGQPSNQPQHF
>.|TRBV15|TRBJ2-7|.
TGTGCCACCAGCAGCGGGGACTCCTCCTACGAGCAGTACTTC
CATSSGDSSYEQYF
>TRBD1|TRBV30|TRBJ2-7|.
TGTGCCTGGAGCCCGGGACAGGGGAAGGAGCAGTACTTC
CAWSPGQGKEQYF
>.|TRBV10-2|TRBJ2-1|.
TGCGCCAGCACCCCGGACTCGATGGGCAATGAGCAGTTCTTC
CASTPDSMGNEQFF
>.|TRBV19|TRBJ1-5|.
TGTGCCAGTAGTACCACAGGTAGAAATCAGCCCCAGCATTTT
CASSTTGRNQPQHF
>.|TRBV19|TRBJ2-7|.
TGTGCCAGTAGTATAATACAGGCCCACCCCGAGCAGTACTTC
CASSIIQAHPEQYF
>.|TRBV6-1|TRBJ2-1|.
TGTGCCAGCAAAACAGGGCCGCGGGAGTCGTGGTTCTTC
CASKTGPRESWFF
>TRBD1|TRBV7-9|TRBJ1-2|.
TGTGCCAGCCCCTTAGGGACAGAGGGTGGCTACACCTTC
CASPLGTEGGYTF
>.|TRBV5-1|TRBJ1-4|.
TGCGCCAGCAGCTTCGGGCAGGGAAAATCTAATGAAAAACTGTTTTTT
CASSFGQGKSNEKLFF
>TRBD1|TRBV28|TRBJ2-1|.
TGTGCCAGCAGTTCACAGGGGCAGAAAGACTACAATGAGCAGTTCTTC
CASSSQGQKDYNEQFF
>TRBD1|TRBV6-1|TRBJ2-6|.
TGTGCCAGCAGAGGGACAGGGGCTGGGGCCAACGTCCTGACTTTC
CASRGTGAGANVLTF
>.|TRBV21-1|TRBJ2-3|.
TGTGCCAGCAGCAAAGCGGGGACTAGCGGGGGACTTGGGGGAGATACGCAGTATTTT
CASSKAGTSGGLGGDTQYF
>.|TRBV28|TRBJ2-7|few
TGTGCCAGCAGTTTCACTCCCGACTCCTACGAGCAGTACTTC
CASSFTPDSYEQYF
>TRBD2|TRBV7-6|TRBJ2-5|.
TGTGCCAGCAGCTCGGGGACTAGCGGGGGTGAGACCCAGTACTTC
CASSSGTSGGETQYF
>TRBD1|TRBV30|TRBJ1-3|.
TGTGCCTGGAGTCTTTCAGGACAGGGCGGAAACACCATATATTTT
CAWSLSGQGGNTIYF
>TRBD1|TRBV30|TRBJ1-2|.
TGTGCCTGGAGCAGAGCCCTTAGGGGGACAGGGGGCCACTATGGCTACACCTTC
CAWSRALRGTGGHYGYTF
>TRBD2|TRBV5-6|TRBJ2-1|.
TGTGCCAGCAGGGAAGCCGGGACTAGTCAACACAATGAGCAGTTCTTC
CASREAGTSQHNEQFF
>TRBD2|TRBV6-6|TRBJ2-5|few
TGTGCCTGTAGACTAGCGGGGGGGCAGGGGACCCAGTACTTC
CACRLAGGQGTQYF
>TRBD1|TRBV5-1|TRBJ1-1|few
TGCGCCAGCAGACAGGGGATCGGCACTGAAGCTTTCTTT
CASRQGIGTEAFF
>TRBD1|TRBV4-1|TRBJ1-4|.
TGCGCCAGCAGCCGCAACCCGGGACAGCAAAATGAAAAACTGTTTTTT
CASSRNPGQQNEKLFF